These 28 T cell receptor beta chains originate from one sample sequenced in a study of T-cell memory formation after mild COVID-19. Each CDR3 protein gets one entry after TCRdb re-called the 5' RACE reads with MiXCR. In the table there are around 300,000 distinct CDR3 sequences, 8% to 9% of which are singletons. Sequencing input: PBMCs or a T cell subset sorted from them (not recorded which). Every receptor here comes from a man younger than 35 who had mild COVID-19 (a few samples of this study predate the infection). Cell type and time point are not known.

V is TRBV29-1 and J is TRBJ1-2; D unclear. There are 13 residues in the CDR3. The germline V and J ends were trimmed by 3 bases and 6 bases, with 14 bases remaining between them. Per the germline V gene, CDR1 is SQVTM and CDR2 is ANQGSEA. Written as DNA, the CDR3 is TGCAGCGTTGAGTACCTCCTGGGCCATGGCTACACCTTC. It is translated as CSVEYLLGHGYTF.

The J gene is TRBJ2-1, the V gene TRBV7-6; 9 bases fit TRBD2. Germline CDR1 reads SGHVS; CDR2 reads FNYEAQ. V lost 1 base and J lost 7; bases outside the gene matches: 14. This CDR3 spans 18 amino acids. DNA for the CDR3: TGTGCCAGCAGCTTAGTCCGAAAGCGGGGGGCTTCTAGGAATGAGCAGTTCTTC. Translated: CASSLVRKRGASRNEQFF.

This clonotype was counted at least ten times. This sequence joins TRBV7-9 and TRBJ1-1, with D possibly TRBD1 on 6 matching bases. The V gene lost 7 bases and the J gene lost 3 bases, with 12 bases spanning the gap. The CDR3 has 13 amino acids. The germline V gene encodes CDR1 SEHNR and CDR2 FQNEAQ (reference sequence). In DNA, the CDR3 is TGTGCCAGCACCGTGGGGGGGCACACTGAAGCTTTCTTT. Translating gives CASTVGGHTEAFF.

The chain is built from TRBV18 and TRBJ1-1; 12 bases line up with TRBD1. There are 16 residues in the CDR3. Germline assignment: CDR1 KGHSH and CDR2 LQKENI. V shed 6 bases, J shed 5 bases, and the junction held 10 bases outside the gene matches. The CDR3 DNA is TGTGCCAGCTCCCGGGACAGGGGGCAGTCGGCGACTGAAGCTTTCTTT. This encodes CASSRDRGQSATEAFF.

The J gene is TRBJ1-1, the V gene TRBV10-3, with D perhaps TRBD1 (6 bases). The CDR3 runs 13 residues. The ends were cut back, 6 bases at V and 4 bases at J, with 12 bases in the middle. CDR1 and CDR2 from the germline V gene are ENHRY and SYGVKD. The CDR3, as DNA: TGTGCCATCAGGTGGGACATGTCCACTGAAGCTTTCTTT. Translation gives CAIRWDMSTEAFF.

This clonotype was picked up many times. The chain carries TRBV20-1 and TRBJ2-4; 7 bases map to TRBD2. Germline CDR1 is DFQATT and CDR2 is SNEGSKA (reference sequence). Losses at the gene ends were 3 bases for V and 7 bases for J; bases not matched to a gene: 0. The CDR3 consists of 11 residues. CDR3 protein: CSARGGNIQYF. CDR3 sequence (DNA): TGCAGTGCTAGGGGGGGGAACATTCAGTACTTC.

This clonotype was picked up a small number of times. The chain links TRBV5-1 to TRBJ1-1; the D gene is possibly TRBD1 (6 bases). From germline, CDR1 is SGHRS and CDR2 YFSETQ. The CDR3 spans 13 residues. V shed 2 bases and J shed 14 bases, with 19 bases lying between them. This chain's CDR3 is CASSLRQRDIVFF. The DNA for the CDR3 is TGCGCCAGCAGCTTACGGCAGAGGGACATCGTGTTCTTT.

This clonotype was found a few times. This chain joins TRBV10-3 and TRBJ2-1; D gene uncertain. V gave up 6 bases and J gave up 3 bases, with 9 bases separating them. Germline CDR1 reads ENHRY; CDR2 reads SYGVKD. CDR3 length equals 13 residues. The CDR3, as DNA: TGTGCCATCAGGGCCAAGCTCTACAATGAGCAGTTCTTC. Encoded protein: CAIRAKLYNEQFF.

This clonotype was recorded a few times. The chain links TRBV6-1 to TRBJ1-1; 7 nucleotides align to TRBD1. V lost 7 bases to trimming and J lost 6 bases; unmatched junction nucleotides: 8. CDR1 and CDR2 from the germline V gene are MNHNS and SASEGT. This CDR3 is built from 13 residues. Here the CDR3 reads CASKRDSSAEAFF. The CDR3 nucleotides read TGTGCCAGCAAGCGGGACAGTTCAGCTGAAGCTTTCTTT.

This clonotype was seen only a few times. The chain joins TRBV18 to TRBJ1-1; a possible D gene is TRBD1 (6 bases). From germline, CDR1 is KGHSH and CDR2 LQKENI. Trimming cost V 4 bases and J 1 base, with 10 bases left between them. There are 14 residues in the CDR3. The CDR3 sequence is CASSQLTGNTEAFF. The CDR3 nucleotides read TGTGCCAGCTCACAACTGACAGGGAACACTGAAGCTTTCTTT.

Ten or more counts support this clonotype. The V and J genes are TRBV29-1 and TRBJ2-4; TRBD1 or TRBD2 may be the D gene (5 bases each). This CDR3 is 13 amino acids long. Germline CDR1 and CDR2: SQVTM and ANQGSEA. Trimming shortened V by 0 bases and J by 8 bases, and 11 bases separated the two germline ends. The CDR3 DNA reads as TGCAGCGTTGAAGAGGGACCTCGGGACATTCAGTACTTC. Residues: CSVEEGPRDIQYF. Using reference TRBV29-1 and TRBJ2-4 for the parts outside the CDR3, the full variable domain is SAVISQKPSRDICQRGTSLTIQCQVDSQVTMMFWYRQQPGQSLTLIATANQGSEATYESGFVIDKFPISRPNLTFSTLTVSNMSPEDSSIYLCSVEEGPRDIQYFGAGTRLSVL.

This clonotype was found many times. The chain has TRBV6-5 and TRBJ2-7; unclear D gene. The CDR3 spans 11 residues. The germline V and J ends were trimmed by 6 bases and 2 bases, with 5 bases remaining between them. CDR1 is MNHEY, CDR2 SVGAGI, per germline. The CDR3 sequence is CASRQAYEQYF. The CDR3 region has the DNA TGTGCCAGCAGGCAGGCCTACGAGCAGTACTTC.

V gene TRBV7-9 combines with J gene TRBJ2-7; no clear D gene. Trimming removed 5 bases at V and 2 bases at J, with 7 bases between. Germline assignment: CDR1 SEHNR and CDR2 FQNEAQ (reference sequence). The CDR3 extends over 12 amino acids. CDR3 DNA sequence: TGTGCCAGCAGCGGAAGGGCCTACGAGCAGTACTTC. This sequence encodes CASSGRAYEQYF.

This clonotype was observed a handful of times. V is TRBV18 and J is TRBJ1-2; TRBD1 aligns across 7 bases. Germline V lookup: CDR1 KGHSH, CDR2 LQKENI. CDR3 length equals 15 residues. V was pared by 2 bases and J by 4 bases, with 7 bases of the junction left unmatched. CDR3 sequence (DNA): TGTGCCAGCTCACCAGCGGCAGGGGGTAGCTATGGCTACACCTTC. It is translated as CASSPAAGGSYGYTF.

The gene calls are TRBV29-1 and TRBJ1-2; D is uncertain. CDR3 length: 12 amino acids. Trimming removed 6 bases from V and 0 bases from J, with 8 bases in between. Germline CDR1 reads SQVTM; CDR2 reads ANQGSEA. CDR3 sequence reads: CSVPASNYGYTF. DNA of the CDR3: TGCAGCGTCCCCGCCTCTAACTATGGCTACACCTTC. The full variable domain, its missing parts supplied by reference TRBV29-1 and TRBJ1-2, is SAVISQKPSRDICQRGTSLTIQCQVDSQVTMMFWYRQQPGQSLTLIATANQGSEATYESGFVIDKFPISRPNLTFSTLTVSNMSPEDSSIYLCSVPASNYGYTFGSGTRLTVV.

The chain is built from TRBV18 and TRBJ1-5, with TRBD1 identical over 7 bases. The CDR3 has 16 residues. Germline CDR1 KGHSH, CDR2 LQKENI. V trimming: 0 bases; J trimming: 2 bases; junction bases outside the gene matches: 4. The CDR3 DNA reads TGTGCCAGCTCACCACCGACAGGGTTTGGCAATCAGCCCCAGCATTTT. This codes for CASSPPTGFGNQPQHF.

This clonotype has a handful of counts. The genes are TRBV7-9 and TRBJ2-7, with D maybe TRBD1 (6 bases). The CDR3 extends over 13 amino acids. The V and J ends lost 5 bases and 2 bases respectively, with 10 bases between them. Germline lookup yields CDR1 SEHNR and CDR2 FQNEAQ (reference sequence). The CDR3 DNA reads as TGTGCCAGCAGCCCTCGGGACACCTACGAGCAGTACTTC. This codes for CASSPRDTYEQYF.

This clonotype was seen more than once but under ten times. This chain links TRBV4-3 with TRBJ1-6; 10 nucleotides match TRBD1. This CDR3 contains 17 residues. J gave up 7 bases and V 0 bases, and 6 bases lay outside the gene matches. From germline, CDR1 is LGHNA and CDR2 YSLEER. CDR3 region: CASSQDFWGQGNSPLHF. The CDR3 bases are TGCGCCAGCAGCCAAGACTTCTGGGGACAGGGGAATTCACCCCTCCACTTT.

This clonotype was seen ten or more times. This chain connects TRBV27 to TRBJ2-7, with a weak D call TRBD2 (5 bases). Germline values: CDR1 MNHEY, CDR2 SMNVEV (reference sequence). V was cut by 1 base and J by 0 bases, with 10 bases left in between. This CDR3 is 15 amino acids long. In DNA, the CDR3 is TGTGCCAGCAGTTTATATCCGGGGAGCTCCTACGAGCAGTACTTC. Its protein is CASSLYPGSSYEQYF.

This clonotype was observed at least ten times. The V call is TRBV7-6, the J call TRBJ2-5, with 7 bases matching TRBD2. Trimming at V came to 3 bases and at J to 5 bases, leaving 0 bases not matched to a gene. The CDR3 sequence is 12 residues long. From germline, CDR1 is SGHVS and CDR2 FNYEAQ. CDR3 in amino acids: CASSFGGETQYF. As DNA, the CDR3 is TGTGCCAGCAGCTTCGGGGGGGAGACCCAGTACTTC.

Here the CDR3 reads CSASPTKVRGDQPQHF. The CDR3 bases are TGCAGTGCTAGCCCCACTAAGGTGAGGGGCGATCAGCCCCAGCATTTT. This chain uses TRBV20-1 with TRBJ1-5; TRBD1 might be the D (5 bases). The CDR3 is made up of 16 amino acids. Germline CDR1 DFQATT, CDR2 SNEGSKA (reference sequence). The V and J ends lost 3 bases and 5 bases respectively, with 20 bases between them.

This rearrangement joins TRBV30 to TRBJ2-7; D is possibly TRBD2 (7 bases). This CDR3 contains 13 residues. From germline, CDR1 is GTSNPN and CDR2 SVGIG (reference sequence). V dropped 3 bases and J dropped 1 base, with 10 bases sitting between them. In DNA, the CDR3 is TGTGCCTGGAGACAGGGAGGGTCCTACGAGCAGTACTTC. This encodes CAWRQGGSYEQYF.

This clonotype was detected only a few times. The chain carries TRBV5-6 and TRBJ2-3; D perhaps matches TRBD2 (6 bases). This CDR3 contains 14 residues. Between the trimmed V and J ends, which lost 7 bases and 0 bases, there was a span of 12 bases. Germline CDR1 SGHDT, CDR2 YYEEEE. The DNA for the CDR3 is TGTGCCAGCCTTTTTGGGGGGAGCACAGATACGCAGTATTTT. Encoded protein: CASLFGGSTDTQYF. Looking up the rest from reference TRBV5-6 and TRBJ2-3 gives the full variable domain: DAGVTQSPTHLIKTRGQQVTLRCSPKSGHDTVSWYQQALGQGPQFIFQYYEEEERQRGNFPDRFSGHQFPNYSSELNVNALLLGDSALYLCASLFGGSTDTQYFGPGTRLTVL.

As to this clonotype: Sequence at one end of the junction differs from germline and may be a read error. This sequence joins TRBV7-2 and TRBJ2-3; D remains ambiguous. Germline assignment: CDR1 SGHTA and CDR2 FQGNSA. The CDR3 totals 11 residues. CDR3 nucleotides: TGTGCCAGCAGCTTACGAGATACGCAGTGTTTT. Amino acids: CASSLRDTQCF.

Details on this clonotype: A much larger clone is a single base away; this may be a read error. The chain has TRBV7-2 and TRBJ2-5; no definite D call. The germline V and J ends were trimmed by 5 bases and 5 bases, with 9 bases remaining between them. CDR1 is SGHTA and CDR2 is FQGNSA in the germline V gene. CDR3 length equals 12 residues. The CDR3 nucleotides are TGTGCCAGCAGCCCCGAGTCCGAGACCCAGTACTTC. Its translation is CASSPESETQYF.

This clonotype was counted at least ten times. CDR3 nucleotides: TGTGCCAGCAGCGTAGGGCAGAACACCGGGGAGCTGTTTTTT. As protein: CASSVGQNTGELFF. V gene TRBV9 combines with J gene TRBJ2-2; D unclear. CDR1 and CDR2 (germline): SGDLS, YYNGEE. The CDR3 has 14 amino acids. Between the trimmed V and J ends, which lost 0 bases and 1 base, there was a span of 4 bases.

This clonotype was detected a few times. The rearrangement joins TRBV5-1 to TRBJ2-2; 10 nucleotides agree with TRBD1. The CDR3 is 16 residues long. Germline V gene lookup returns CDR1 SGHRS and CDR2 YFSETQ. Trimming removed 4 bases from V and 6 bases from J; junction bases left unmatched: 9. Here the CDR3 reads CASSPGGQGEAGELFF. Written as DNA, the CDR3 is TGCGCCAGCAGCCCCGGTGGACAGGGGGAAGCCGGGGAGCTGTTTTTT.

The chain combines TRBV1 with TRBJ1-4. TRBV1 is deemed a pseudogene. The CDR3 is 16 amino acids. The CDR3 sequence: CTSSQENQVNNEKLFF. The DNA of the CDR3 is TGCACCAGCAGCCAAGAAAATCAGGTGAATAATGAAAAACTGTTTTTT.